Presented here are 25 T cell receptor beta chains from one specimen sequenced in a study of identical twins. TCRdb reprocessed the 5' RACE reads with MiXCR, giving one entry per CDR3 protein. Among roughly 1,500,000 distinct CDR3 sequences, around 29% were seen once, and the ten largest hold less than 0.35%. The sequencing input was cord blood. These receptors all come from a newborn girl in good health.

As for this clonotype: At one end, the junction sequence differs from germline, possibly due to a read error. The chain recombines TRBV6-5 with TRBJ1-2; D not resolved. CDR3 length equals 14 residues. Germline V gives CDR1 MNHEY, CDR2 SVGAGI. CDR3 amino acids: CASSPTVLNYDYTF. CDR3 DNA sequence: TGTGCCAGCAGTCCTACCGTCCTGAACTATGACTACACCTTC.

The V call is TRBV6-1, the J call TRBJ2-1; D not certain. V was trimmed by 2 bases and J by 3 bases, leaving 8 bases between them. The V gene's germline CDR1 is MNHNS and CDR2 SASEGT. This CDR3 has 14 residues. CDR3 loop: CASSEQLNYNEQFF. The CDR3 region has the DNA TGTGCCAGCAGTGAACAGTTAAACTACAATGAGCAGTTCTTC.

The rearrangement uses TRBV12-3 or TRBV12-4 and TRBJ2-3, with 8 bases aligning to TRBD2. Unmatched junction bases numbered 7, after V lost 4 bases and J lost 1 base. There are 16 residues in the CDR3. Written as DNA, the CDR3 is TGTGCCAGCAGTTCCGGGAGGGGAAAAGGCACAGATACGCAGTATTTT. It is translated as CASSSGRGKGTDTQYF.

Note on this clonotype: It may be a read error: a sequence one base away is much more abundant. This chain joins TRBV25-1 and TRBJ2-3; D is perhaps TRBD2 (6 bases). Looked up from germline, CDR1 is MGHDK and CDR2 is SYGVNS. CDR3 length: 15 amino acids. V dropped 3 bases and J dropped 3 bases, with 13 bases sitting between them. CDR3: CASSEGTSRTDTQYF. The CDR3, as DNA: TGTGCCAGCAGTGAGGGTACTAGCAGGACAGATACGCAGTATTTT. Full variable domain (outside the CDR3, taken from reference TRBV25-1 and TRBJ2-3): EADIYQTPRYLVIGTGKKITLECSQTMGHDKMYWYQQDPGMELHLIHYSYGVNSTEKGDLSSESTVSRIRTEHFPLTLESARPSHTSQYLCASSEGTSRTDTQYFGPGTRLTVL.

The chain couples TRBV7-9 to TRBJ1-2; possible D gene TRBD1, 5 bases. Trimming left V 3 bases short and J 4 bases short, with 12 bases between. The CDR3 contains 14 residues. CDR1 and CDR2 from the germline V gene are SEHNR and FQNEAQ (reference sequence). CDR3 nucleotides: TGTGCCAGCAGCTTTCGGGGACCGAGCTATGGCTACACCTTC. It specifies CASSFRGPSYGYTF.

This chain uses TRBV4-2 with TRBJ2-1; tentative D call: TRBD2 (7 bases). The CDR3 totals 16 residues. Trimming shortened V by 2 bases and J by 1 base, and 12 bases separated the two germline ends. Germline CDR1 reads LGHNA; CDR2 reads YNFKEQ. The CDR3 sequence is CASSQSAGASYNEQFF. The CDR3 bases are TGTGCCAGCAGCCAATCGGCGGGGGCGTCCTACAATGAGCAGTTCTTC.

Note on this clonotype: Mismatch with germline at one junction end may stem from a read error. CDR3 sequence reads: CASSPGTIRNSPPHF. The CDR3 nucleotides read TGCGCCAGCAGCCCAGGGACCATCCGTAATTCACCCCCCCACTTT. The rearrangement joins TRBV5-1 to TRBJ1-6; D is possibly TRBD1 (5 bases). The CDR3 runs 15 residues. The germline gives CDR1 SGHRS, CDR2 YFSETQ.

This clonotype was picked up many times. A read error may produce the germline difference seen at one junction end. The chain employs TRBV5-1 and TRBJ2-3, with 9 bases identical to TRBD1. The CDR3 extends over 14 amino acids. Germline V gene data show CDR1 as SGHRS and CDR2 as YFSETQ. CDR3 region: CASSRDRGTDTQYF. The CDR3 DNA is TGTGCCAGCAGCCGGGACAGGGGCACAGATACGCAGTATTTT. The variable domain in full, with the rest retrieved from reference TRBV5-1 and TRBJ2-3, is KAGVTQTPRYLIKTRGQQVTLSCSPISGHRSVSWYQQTPGQGLQFLFEYFSETQRNKGNFPGRFSGRQFSNSRSEMNVSTLELGDSALYLCASSRDRGTDTQYFGPGTRLTVL.

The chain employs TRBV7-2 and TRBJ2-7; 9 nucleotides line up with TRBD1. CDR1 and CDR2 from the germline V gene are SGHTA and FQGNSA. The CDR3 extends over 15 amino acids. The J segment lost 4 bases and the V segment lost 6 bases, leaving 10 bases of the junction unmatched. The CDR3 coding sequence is TGTGCCAGCAGTCTAACAGGAGGGACAGGGTACGAGCAGTACTTC. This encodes CASSLTGGTGYEQYF.

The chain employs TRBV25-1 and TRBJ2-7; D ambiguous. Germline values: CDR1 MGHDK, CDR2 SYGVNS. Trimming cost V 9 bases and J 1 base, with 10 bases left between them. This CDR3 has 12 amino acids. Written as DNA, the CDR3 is TGTGCCAGGAAAGGAAGGTCCTACGAGCAGTACTTC. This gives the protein CARKGRSYEQYF.

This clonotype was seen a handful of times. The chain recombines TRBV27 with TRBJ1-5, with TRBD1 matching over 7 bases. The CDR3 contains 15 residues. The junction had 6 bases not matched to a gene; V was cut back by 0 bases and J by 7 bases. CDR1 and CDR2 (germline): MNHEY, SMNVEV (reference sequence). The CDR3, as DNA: TGTGCCAGCAGTTTATCCGAGACAGGGAGACAGCCCCAGCATTTT. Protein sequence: CASSLSETGRQPQHF.

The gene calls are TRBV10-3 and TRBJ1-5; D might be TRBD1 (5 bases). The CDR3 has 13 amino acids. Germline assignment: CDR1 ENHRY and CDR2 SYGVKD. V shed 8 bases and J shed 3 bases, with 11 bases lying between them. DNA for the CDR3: TGTGCCATCGGCAGGGAGGACAATCAGCCCCAGCATTTT. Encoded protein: CAIGREDNQPQHF.

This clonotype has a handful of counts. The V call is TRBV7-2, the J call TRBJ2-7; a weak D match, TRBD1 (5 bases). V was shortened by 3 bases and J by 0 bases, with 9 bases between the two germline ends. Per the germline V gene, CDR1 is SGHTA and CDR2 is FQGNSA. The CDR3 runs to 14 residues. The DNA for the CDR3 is TGTGCCAGCAGCTTCCAGGGTTTCTCCTACGAGCAGTACTTC. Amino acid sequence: CASSFQGFSYEQYF. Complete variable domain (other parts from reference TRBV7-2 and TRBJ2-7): GAGVSQSPSNKVTEKGKDVELRCDPISGHTALYWYRQSLGQGLEFLIYFQGNSAPDKSGLPSDRFSAERTGGSVSTLTIQRTQQEDSAVYLCASSFQGFSYEQYFGPGTRLTVT.

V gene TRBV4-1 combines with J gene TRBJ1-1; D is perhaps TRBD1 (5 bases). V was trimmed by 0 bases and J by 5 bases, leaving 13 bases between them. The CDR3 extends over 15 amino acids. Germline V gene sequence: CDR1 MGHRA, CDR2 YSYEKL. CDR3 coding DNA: TGCGCCAGCAGCCAAGAGGGGCCCCGAGAGACTGAAGCTTTCTTT. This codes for CASSQEGPRETEAFF.

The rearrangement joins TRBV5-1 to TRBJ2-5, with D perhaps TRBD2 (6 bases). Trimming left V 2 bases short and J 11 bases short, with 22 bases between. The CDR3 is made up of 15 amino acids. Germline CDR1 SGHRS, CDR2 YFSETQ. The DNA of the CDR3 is TGCGCCAGCAGCTTTGAGCGGGCCCCTCCTGATGAGCAGTACTTC. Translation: CASSFERAPPDEQYF.

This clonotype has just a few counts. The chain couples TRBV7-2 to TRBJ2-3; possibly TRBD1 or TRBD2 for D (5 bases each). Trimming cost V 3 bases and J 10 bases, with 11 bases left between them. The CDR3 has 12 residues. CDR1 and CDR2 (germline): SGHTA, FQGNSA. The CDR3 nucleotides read TGTGCCAGCAGCTTCGAGGGACCTGCGCAGTATTTT. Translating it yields CASSFEGPAQYF.

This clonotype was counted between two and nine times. The CDR3 coding sequence is TGCGCCAGCAGCTTCGGGACTAGCGGGAGGGAATCCTACGAGCAGTACTTC. It codes for CASSFGTSGRESYEQYF. The chain recombines TRBV5-1 with TRBJ2-7; 16 bases agree with TRBD2. Germline V gene sequence: CDR1 SGHRS, CDR2 YFSETQ. The CDR3 is 17 amino acids. With 2 bases clipped from V and 1 base from J, the junction kept 3 bases outside the gene matches.

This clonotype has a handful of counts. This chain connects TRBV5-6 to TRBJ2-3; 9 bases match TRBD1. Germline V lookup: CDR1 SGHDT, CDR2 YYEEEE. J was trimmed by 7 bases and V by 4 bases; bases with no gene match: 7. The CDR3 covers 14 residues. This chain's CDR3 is CASSRKQGAYTQYF. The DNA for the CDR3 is TGTGCCAGCAGCCGTAAACAGGGGGCATATACGCAGTATTTT.

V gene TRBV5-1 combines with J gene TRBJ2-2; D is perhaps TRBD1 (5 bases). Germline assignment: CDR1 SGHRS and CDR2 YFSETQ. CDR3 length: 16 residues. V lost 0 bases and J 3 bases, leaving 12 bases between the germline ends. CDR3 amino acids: CASSLGQGTYTGELFF. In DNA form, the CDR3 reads TGCGCCAGCAGCTTGGGTCAGGGCACCTACACCGGGGAGCTGTTTTTT.

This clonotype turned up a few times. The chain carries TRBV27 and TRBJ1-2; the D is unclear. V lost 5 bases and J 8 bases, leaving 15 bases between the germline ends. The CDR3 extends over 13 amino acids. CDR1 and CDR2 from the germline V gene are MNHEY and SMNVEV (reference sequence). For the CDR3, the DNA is TGTGCCAGCAGTCCTCAACAGTATGGGGGCTACACCTTC. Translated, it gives CASSPQQYGGYTF.

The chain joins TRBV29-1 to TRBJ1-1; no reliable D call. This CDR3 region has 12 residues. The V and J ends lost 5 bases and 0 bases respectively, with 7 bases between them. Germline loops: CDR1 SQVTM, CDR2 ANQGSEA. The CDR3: CSVRMVNTEAFF. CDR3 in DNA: TGCAGCGTTCGGATGGTGAACACTGAAGCTTTCTTT.

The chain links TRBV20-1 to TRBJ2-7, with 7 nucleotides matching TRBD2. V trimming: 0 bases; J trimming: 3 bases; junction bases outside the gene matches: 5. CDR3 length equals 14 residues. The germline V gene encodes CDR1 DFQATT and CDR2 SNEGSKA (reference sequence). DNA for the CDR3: TGCAGTGCTAGAGATATGGCGGGAGTCTACGAGCAGTACTTC. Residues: CSARDMAGVYEQYF.

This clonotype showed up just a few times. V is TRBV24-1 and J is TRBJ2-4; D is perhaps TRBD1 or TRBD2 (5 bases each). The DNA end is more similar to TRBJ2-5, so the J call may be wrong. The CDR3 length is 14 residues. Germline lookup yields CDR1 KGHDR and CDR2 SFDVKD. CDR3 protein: CAVTSGPPQETQYF. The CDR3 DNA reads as TGTGCCGTTACTTCGGGGCCCCCACAAGAGACCCAGTACTTC.

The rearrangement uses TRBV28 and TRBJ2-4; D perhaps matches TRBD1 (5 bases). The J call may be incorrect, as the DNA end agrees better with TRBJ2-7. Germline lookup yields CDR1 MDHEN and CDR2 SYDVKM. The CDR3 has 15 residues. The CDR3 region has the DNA TGTGCCAGCAGTGTCCAGGGTAGCTCGGCGTCCGAGCAGTACTTC. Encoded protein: CASSVQGSSASEQYF.

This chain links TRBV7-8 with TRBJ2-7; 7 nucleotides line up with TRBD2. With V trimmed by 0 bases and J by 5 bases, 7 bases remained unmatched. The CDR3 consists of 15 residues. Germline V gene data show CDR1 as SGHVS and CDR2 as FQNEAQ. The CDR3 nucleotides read TGTGCCAGCAGCTTAGCTTGGCTAGCGGACGACGAGCAGTACTTC. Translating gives CASSLAWLADDEQYF. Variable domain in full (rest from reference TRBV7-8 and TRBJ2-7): GAGVSQSPRYKVAKRGQDVALRCDPISGHVSLFWYQQALGQGPEFLTYFQNEAQLDKSGLPSDRFFAERPEGSVSTLKIQRTQQEDSAVYLCASSLAWLADDEQYFGPGTRLTVT.